A single TCR beta chain is shown here with its context. Germline V gene sequence: CDR1 SEHNR, CDR2 FQNEAQ (reference sequence). This CDR3 spans 14 amino acids. Trimming removed 1 base at V and 5 bases at J, with 11 bases between. This sample was taken from a study of blood T cell repertoires in COVID-19. Study details: The cDNA or gDNA used as material had been derived from T cells, B-cell-depleted T cells, or PBMCs.

Original methodology: Counts of nucleated cells, estimated from reference gene primer amplification, were obtained. TCRdb keeps only in-frame clones here, not all; method: immunoSEQ multiplex PCR. V and J calls and clone size are given by that table; D and trimming were obtained from the DNA. Among 200,000 to 250,000 clones listed, around 86% were seen once. The chain recombines TRBV7-9 with TRBJ2-5, with D possibly TRBD2 on 5 matching bases. The clonotype comes from a woman aged 70 to 79 with active or convalescent COVID-19. Sample: peripheral blood. CDR3 sequence reads: CASSLGPTGETQYF. The CDR3, as DNA: TGTGCCAGCAGCTTAGGACCTACGGGGGAGACCCAGTACTTC.